Presented here are 25 T cell receptor beta chains from one specimen sequenced in a study of cytomegalovirus exposure and HLA in healthy donors. The study ran its PCR with 60 Vbeta and 13 Jbeta primers. Sequenced by immunoSEQ multiplex PCR; TCRdb stores in-frame clones only, minus some. This sample contains 200,000 to 250,000 clones. Sequencing input: PBMCs. Source of these receptors: a young woman in good health and CMV-seropositive.

The CDR3 protein is CASSPAGAGANVLTF. As DNA, the CDR3 is TGTGCCAGCAGCCCGGCGGGGGCCGGGGCCAACGTCCTGACTTTC. The rearrangement joins TRBV6-4 to TRBJ2-6, with a possible D match to TRBD2 (7 bases). Trimming removed 6 bases from V and 4 bases from J, with 13 bases in between. Germline V gives CDR1 MRHNA, CDR2 SNTAGT. CDR3 length equals 15 residues.

This chain connects TRBV9 to TRBJ1-5; 9 bases are a match to TRBD1. There are 15 residues in the CDR3. CDR1 is SGDLS, CDR2 YYNGEE, per germline. The V and J ends lost 3 bases and 6 bases, in that order; junction bases with no gene match: 7. The CDR3 DNA sequence: TGTGCCAGCAGCGCCTGGGACAGGGAGGGTCAGCCCCAGCATTTT. This encodes CASSAWDREGQPQHF.

This chain's CDR3 is CASSQDQRQPYNEQFF. The CDR3 DNA reads TGCGCCAGCAGCCAAGATCAGCGGCAACCTTACAATGAGCAGTTCTTC. The J gene is TRBJ2-1, the V gene TRBV4-3, with D perhaps TRBD2 (5 bases). The germline gives CDR1 LGHNA, CDR2 YSLEER. This CDR3 comprises 16 residues. V dropped 0 bases and J dropped 4 bases, with 13 bases sitting between them.

The J gene is TRBJ1-5, the V gene TRBV7-9, with D maybe TRBD1 (6 bases). Germline values: CDR1 SEHNR, CDR2 FQNEAQ (reference sequence). The V gene lost 1 base and the J gene lost 5 bases, with 21 bases spanning the gap. The CDR3 sequence is 18 residues long. CDR3 residues: CASSLDDVRGGSDQPQHF. DNA of the CDR3: TGTGCCAGCAGCTTAGACGACGTTAGGGGGGGCTCTGATCAGCCCCAGCATTTT.

V gene TRBV6-6 combines with J gene TRBJ1-1; D is perhaps TRBD1 (5 bases). V was trimmed by 0 bases and J by 4 bases, leaving 15 bases between them. Germline CDR1 reads MNHNY; CDR2 reads SVGAGI (reference sequence). The CDR3 extends over 16 amino acids. The CDR3 protein is CASSYSVGGWSTEAFF. CDR3 sequence (DNA): TGTGCCAGCAGTTACTCCGTGGGGGGGTGGAGCACTGAAGCTTTCTTT.

The CDR3 reads CASRPTSGGAGDNEQFF. The DNA for the CDR3 is TGTGCCAGCAGACCTACTAGCGGGGGGGCCGGTGACAATGAGCAGTTCTTC. The chain carries TRBV7-9 and TRBJ2-1; 13 positions agree with TRBD2. The J segment lost 5 bases and the V segment lost 6 bases, leaving 10 bases of the junction unmatched. CDR1 and CDR2 (germline): SEHNR, FQNEAQ (reference sequence). The CDR3 covers 17 residues.

The V gene is TRBV7-9, the J gene TRBJ1-5; TRBD1 matches at 10 bases. This CDR3 is 14 amino acids long. V shed 5 bases and J 5 bases; nucleotides not matched to a gene: 3. The germline gives CDR1 SEHNR, CDR2 FQNEAQ (reference sequence). The CDR3 spells CASSRTGGDQPQHF. CDR3 coding DNA: TGTGCCAGCAGCCGGACAGGGGGAGATCAGCCCCAGCATTTT.

The V call is TRBV6-4, the J call TRBJ2-2; the D gene is possibly TRBD1 (6 bases). In germline, CDR1 is MRHNA, CDR2 SNTAGT. The CDR3 consists of 15 residues. Trimming stripped 2 bases from V and 3 bases from J, with 10 bases between. The CDR3, as DNA: TGTGCCAGCAGTGACGGGGGACAACACACCGGGGAGCTGTTTTTT. It specifies CASSDGGQHTGELFF.

The chain recombines TRBV10-3 with TRBJ1-3; TRBD1 matches 7 bases. J was trimmed by 0 bases and V by 7 bases; bases with no gene match: 3. The CDR3 consists of 14 residues. Germline V CDR1 and CDR2: ENHRY, SYGVKD. CDR3 DNA: TGTGCCATCAAGGGGACAGACTCTGGAAACACCATATATTTT. This gives the protein CAIKGTDSGNTIYF.

The chain has TRBV5-5 and TRBJ1-5, with TRBD1 matching over 7 bases. V lost 0 bases and J lost 2; bases outside the gene matches: 11. The germline V gene encodes CDR1 SGHKS and CDR2 YYEKEE (reference sequence). The CDR3 is made up of 18 amino acids. The CDR3 DNA reads TGTGCCAGCAGCTTGGGGGATCTTCGACAGGGCCGCAATCAGCCCCAGCATTTT. Translating it yields CASSLGDLRQGRNQPQHF.

CDR3 residues: CASSPPLRVGEKLFF. Here the CDR3 DNA reads TGTGCCAGCAGCCCACCCCTCAGGGTTGGAGAAAAACTGTTTTTT. The V call is TRBV7-8, the J call TRBJ1-4, with D possibly being TRBD1 (5 bases). CDR3 length: 15 residues. Germline V gene sequence: CDR1 SGHVS, CDR2 FQNEAQ. The V end lost 5 bases, the J end lost 8 bases, and 18 bases lay between the germline ends. Supplemented by reference TRBV7-8 and TRBJ1-4, the full variable domain reads GAGVSQSPRYKVAKRGQDVALRCDPISGHVSLFWYQQALGQGPEFLTYFQNEAQLDKSGLPSDRFFAERPEGSVSTLKIQRTQQEDSAVYLCASSPPLRVGEKLFFGSGTQLSVL.

The rearrangement links TRBV2 to TRBJ2-5; D not resolved. The CDR3 is 14 residues long. Germline V gene sequence: CDR1 SNHLY, CDR2 FYNNEI. Trimming left V 4 bases short and J 0 bases short, with 9 bases between. CDR3 region: CASSAWANQETQYF. The CDR3 DNA sequence: TGTGCCAGCAGTGCCTGGGCGAACCAAGAGACCCAGTACTTC.

The CDR3 here is CASSFLGAPGSPLHF. In nucleotides, the CDR3 is TGCGCCAGCAGCTTCTTGGGGGCGCCGGGTTCACCCCTCCACTTT. This chain connects TRBV5-1 to TRBJ1-6; D perhaps matches TRBD1 (6 bases). There are 15 residues in the CDR3. The ends were cut back, 2 bases at V and 9 bases at J, with 15 bases in the middle. Germline V gene lookup returns CDR1 SGHRS and CDR2 YFSETQ.

The chain uses TRBV11-2 and TRBJ2-1, with 14 bases matching TRBD2. There are 15 residues in the CDR3. J lost 15 bases, V lost 5 bases, and 12 bases had no gene match. Germline V lookup: CDR1 SGHAT, CDR2 FQNNGV. CDR3 sequence reads: CASSRRLAGGPNPFF. The CDR3 coding sequence is TGTGCCAGCAGCCGGAGACTAGCGGGAGGGCCGAACCCGTTCTTC. The full variable domain, in which reference TRBV11-2 and TRBJ2-1 provide the parts outside the CDR3, is EAGVAQSPRYKIIEKRQSVAFWCNPISGHATLYWYQQILGQGPKLLIQFQNNGVVDDSQLPKDRFSAERLKGVDSTLKIQPAKLEDSAVYLCASSRRLAGGPNPFFGPGTRLTVL.

The chain employs TRBV30 and TRBJ2-6; 12 nucleotides align to TRBD1. V was pared by 1 base and J by 3 bases, with 4 bases of the junction left unmatched. The CDR3 extends over 17 amino acids. CDR1 GTSNPN and CDR2 SVGIG come from the germline V gene (reference sequence). The CDR3 region is CAWSAGQGALGANVLTF. The CDR3 DNA sequence: TGTGCCTGGAGTGCGGGACAGGGGGCGCTTGGGGCCAACGTCCTGACTTTC.

This chain links TRBV5-1 with TRBJ2-1; 8 bases are shared with TRBD2. The CDR3 extends over 13 amino acids. The V segment lost 5 bases and the J segment 7 bases; nucleotides outside the gene matches: 5. The germline V gene has CDR1 SGHRS and CDR2 YFSETQ. CDR3 region: CASRSGSSNEQFF. CDR3 in DNA: TGCGCCAGCAGAAGCGGGAGCTCGAATGAGCAGTTCTTC.

The chain recombines TRBV27 with TRBJ2-2, with 8 bases matching TRBD2. The germline V gene has CDR1 MNHEY and CDR2 SMNVEV (reference sequence). CDR3 size: 15 residues. With 6 bases clipped from V and 1 base from J, the junction kept 4 bases outside the gene matches. The CDR3 DNA follows: TGTGCCAGCAGAGTGGCGGGAGGGAACACCGGGGAGCTGTTTTTT. As protein: CASRVAGGNTGELFF.

This chain joins TRBV21-1 and TRBJ2-4; the D call in the table, TRBD1, was not verified against the DNA. TRBV21-1 is classified as a pseudogene. The CDR3 spans 15 residues. The CDR3: CASSKATAAKNIQYF. CDR3 in DNA: TGTGCCAGCAGCAAAGCGACAGCAGCCAAAAACATTCAGTACTTC.

This chain uses TRBV29-1 with TRBJ2-1; 10 bases map to TRBD2. V lost 5 bases to trimming and J lost 2 bases; unmatched junction nucleotides: 12. The germline V gene encodes CDR1 SQVTM and CDR2 ANQGSEA. This CDR3 has 17 residues. The CDR3 region is CSVLTSGLHGPYNEQFF. The CDR3 region has the DNA TGCAGCGTTTTGACTAGCGGGCTTCACGGGCCCTACAATGAGCAGTTCTTC.

The rearrangement links TRBV5-1 to TRBJ1-2; 10 bases match TRBD1. Germline lookup yields CDR1 SGHRS and CDR2 YFSETQ. The CDR3 extends over 15 amino acids. After removal of 3 bases from V and 4 bases from J, the junction contained 6 bases not matched to a gene. The CDR3 DNA reads TGCGCCAGCAGCTCTGACAGGGGGCGCGTCTATGGCTACACCTTC. Its translation is CASSSDRGRVYGYTF.

The chain links TRBV19 to TRBJ2-3, with D maybe TRBD2 (7 bases). With 10 bases removed from V and 3 bases from J, the gap between germline ends came to 17 bases. The germline V gene has CDR1 LNHDA and CDR2 SQIVND (reference sequence). This CDR3 is built from 14 residues. DNA of the CDR3: TGTGCCACTCAGATAGGGAGGGGGACAGATACGCAGTATTTT. This codes for CATQIGRGTDTQYF.

The V gene is TRBV13, the J gene TRBJ1-5; 7 nucleotides align to TRBD1. V dropped 5 bases and J dropped 3; count of bases not matched to a gene: 4. The CDR3 extends over 14 amino acids. CDR1 PRHDT and CDR2 FYEKMQ come from the germline V gene (reference sequence). CDR3 in DNA: TGTGCCAGCAGCCGCGGACAGGCCAATCAGCCCCAGCATTTT. This gives the protein CASSRGQANQPQHF.

The CDR3 sequence: CASSLARVPGNTIYF. The CDR3 nucleotides read TGTGCCAGCAGCTTAGCGAGGGTACCTGGAAACACCATATATTTT. The chain recombines TRBV7-9 with TRBJ1-3; no firm D call. V lost 0 bases to trimming and J lost 2 bases, with 8 bases between them. The V gene's germline CDR1 is SEHNR and CDR2 FQNEAQ (reference sequence). There are 15 residues in the CDR3.

V is TRBV29-1 and J is TRBJ2-7; 9 bases are shared with TRBD1. J lost 2 bases, V lost 6 bases, and 5 bases had no gene match. CDR1 and CDR2 (germline): SQVTM, ANQGSEA. The CDR3 is made up of 13 amino acids. CDR3: CSVAGTGTYEQYF. CDR3 DNA: TGCAGCGTAGCCGGGACAGGGACCTACGAGCAGTACTTC.

The chain combines TRBV10-2 with TRBJ2-2, with a weak D call TRBD1 (6 bases). Trimming pared 6 bases from V and 6 bases from J, leaving 11 bases between. The CDR3 consists of 13 residues. Germline CDR1 WSHSY, CDR2 SAAADI. CDR3 coding DNA: TGCGCCAGCAGGGAACAGGGCCCCGGGGAGCTGTTTTTT. Translating gives CASREQGPGELFF.